This T cell receptor beta chain is from a study of blood T cell repertoires in COVID-19. In the study overall: T cells, B-cell-depleted T cells, or PBMCs provided the cDNA or gDNA that served as material.

The repertoire was sequenced with immunoSEQ multiplex PCR; TCRdb's copy has only in-frame clones and lacks some. The sample yields a few hundred thousand clones, about nine tenths seen once. This CDR3 is 16 amino acids long. Unmatched junction bases numbered 10, after V lost 3 bases and J lost 2 bases. Germline CDR1 is SGDLS and CDR2 is YYNGEE. Sequenced sample: peripheral blood. The origin of this receptor is a man in his sixties with acute or convalescent COVID-19. The chain joins TRBV9 to TRBJ1-2, with 7 bases matching TRBD1. CDR3 DNA: TGTGCCAGCAGCGCTAGTGTAGGGGGCCTCAACTATGGCTACACCTTC. It yields the protein CASSASVGGLNYGYTF.